Given below is one TCR beta chain in context. Its antigen is currently unknown. The assay was immunoSEQ multiplex PCR, and TCRdb's table has in-frame clones only and misses some. This sample yields hundreds of thousands of clones, of which over 65% are seen a single time; about an eighth belongs to the top ten. The sample originates from a study of shared clonotypes between healthy human individuals. Overall study results and limits: Sequencing depth was predicted to influence how clonotypes are shared among donors.

V was pared by 3 bases and J by 6 bases, with 7 bases of the junction left unmatched. The CDR3 has 15 amino acids. Germline V gives CDR1 MNHNS, CDR2 SASEGT. This sequence was found in a woman in her thirties or forties in good health. Some clones in this sample may be carry-over from other donors' samples. The chain uses TRBV6-1 and TRBJ1-5, with 8 positions matching TRBD1. Material for sequencing was PBMCs. CDR3 region: CASSEGQGAAQPQHF. In DNA form, the CDR3 reads TGTGCCAGCAGTGAGGGTCAGGGGGCAGCTCAGCCCCAGCATTTT.